This T cell receptor (beta chain) stems from a study of blood T cell repertoires in COVID-19. Study summary: From the United States, Italy and Spain came samples of acute and convalescent COVID-19. Sample material is recorded as cDNA or gDNA derived from T cells, B-cell-depleted T cells, or PBMCs.

Per the authors' pipeline: Cell counts per sample came from amplifying reference gene primers. Repertoires were generated with immunoSEQ multiplex PCR, while TCRdb's copy carries only in-frame clones and drops some. Clone size and V and J calls were adopted from that table, with D and trimming inferred from the DNA. The sample holds roughly 30,000 clones; roughly 80% are singletons and the top ten take 15% to 20%. Unmatched junction bases numbered 5, after V lost 6 bases and J lost 9 bases. This CDR3 has 12 residues. Germline V gene sequence: CDR1 MDHEN, CDR2 SYDVKM. The clonotype comes from a woman aged 55-70 years with acute or convalescent COVID-19. V gene TRBV28 combines with J gene TRBJ2-4, with TRBD1 matching over 7 bases. Sequencing was carried out using peripheral blood. The CDR3 loop reads CASSQTGTIQYF. CDR3 sequence (DNA): TGTGCCAGCAGCCAGACAGGGACCATTCAGTACTTC.